Included here is one TCR beta chain sequence, with context. This CDR3 has 12 amino acids. The V end was cut by 6 bases, the J end by 3 bases, with 6 bases between. Germline V gives CDR1 KGHDR, CDR2 SFDVKD. As processed by the authors: How many nucleated cells were present was estimated from reference gene primer amplification. The table came from immunoSEQ multiplex PCR; TCRdb's copy has only in-frame clones and leaves some out. D and trimming come from the DNA, and the V and J calls and clone size come from that table. The sample lists a few hundred thousand clones, 80% seen once, with around 7.3% in the top ten. This specimen comes from a study of blood T cell repertoires in COVID-19.

V and J are TRBV24-1 and TRBJ2-3, with TRBD2 as a possible D gene (5 bases). This clonotype originated in a woman in her sixties or seventies with acute or convalescent COVID-19. The sample taken for sequencing was peripheral blood. CDR3 in amino acids: CATSPGTDTQYF. DNA of the CDR3: TGTGCCACCAGTCCGGGGACAGATACGCAGTATTTT.